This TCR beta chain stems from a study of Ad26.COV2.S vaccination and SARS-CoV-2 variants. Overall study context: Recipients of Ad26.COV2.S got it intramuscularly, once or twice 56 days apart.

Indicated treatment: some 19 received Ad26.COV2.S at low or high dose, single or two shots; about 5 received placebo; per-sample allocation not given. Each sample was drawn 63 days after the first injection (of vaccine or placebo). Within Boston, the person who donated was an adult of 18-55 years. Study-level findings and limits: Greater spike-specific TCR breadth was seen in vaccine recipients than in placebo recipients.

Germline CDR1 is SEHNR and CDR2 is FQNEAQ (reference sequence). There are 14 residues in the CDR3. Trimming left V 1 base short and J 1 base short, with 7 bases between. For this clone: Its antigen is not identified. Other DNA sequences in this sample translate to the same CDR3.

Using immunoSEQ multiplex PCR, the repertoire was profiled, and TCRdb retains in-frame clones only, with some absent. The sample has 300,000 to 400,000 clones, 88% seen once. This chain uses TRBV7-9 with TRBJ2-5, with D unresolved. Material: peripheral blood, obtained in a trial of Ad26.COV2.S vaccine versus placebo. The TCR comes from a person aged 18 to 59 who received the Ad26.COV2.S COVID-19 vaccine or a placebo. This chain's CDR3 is CASSLVGRQETQYF. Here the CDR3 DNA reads TGTGCCAGCAGCTTAGTCGGTCGCCAAGAGACCCAGTACTTC.